This TCR beta chain was obtained from a study of blood T cell repertoires in COVID-19. The data were produced by immunoSEQ multiplex PCR, yet TCRdb's version contains in-frame clones alone and is incomplete. The sample includes 280,000 or so clones, under 90% seen only once; the top ten take less than 3.5%. The CDR3 is 14 residues long. The germline V and J ends were trimmed by 3 bases and 0 bases, with 6 bases remaining between them. In germline, CDR1 is MDHEN, CDR2 SYDVKM. This sequence originates from a woman aged 50 to 60 who had been exposed to COVID-19. This chain joins TRBV28 and TRBJ1-3; D is ambiguous. The sample consisted of PBMCs or T cells enriched from blood (not recorded which). The CDR3 is CASSFLSSGNTIYF. The DNA of the CDR3 is TGTGCCAGCAGTTTCCTGAGCTCTGGAAACACCATATATTTT.